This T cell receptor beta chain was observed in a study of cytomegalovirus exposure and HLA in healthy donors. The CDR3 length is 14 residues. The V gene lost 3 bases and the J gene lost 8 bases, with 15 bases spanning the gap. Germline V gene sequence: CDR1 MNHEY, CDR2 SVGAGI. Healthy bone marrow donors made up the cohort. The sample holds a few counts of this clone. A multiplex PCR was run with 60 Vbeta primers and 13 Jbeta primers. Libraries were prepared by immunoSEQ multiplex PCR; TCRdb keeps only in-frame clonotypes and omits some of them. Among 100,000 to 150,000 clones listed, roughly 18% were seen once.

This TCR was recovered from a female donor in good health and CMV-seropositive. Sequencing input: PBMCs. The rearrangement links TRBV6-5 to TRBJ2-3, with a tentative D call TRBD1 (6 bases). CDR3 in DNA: TGTGCCAGCAGTTATTGGACAGCACCTGGTACGCAGTATTTT. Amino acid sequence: CASSYWTAPGTQYF.